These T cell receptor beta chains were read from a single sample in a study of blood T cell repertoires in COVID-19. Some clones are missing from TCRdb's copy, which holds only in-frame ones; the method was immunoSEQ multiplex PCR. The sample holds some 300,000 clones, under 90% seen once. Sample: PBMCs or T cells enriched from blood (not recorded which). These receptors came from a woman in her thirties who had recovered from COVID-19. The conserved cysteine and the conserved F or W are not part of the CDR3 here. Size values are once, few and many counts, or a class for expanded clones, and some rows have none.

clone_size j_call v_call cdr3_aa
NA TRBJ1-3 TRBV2 ASRSGGDTIY
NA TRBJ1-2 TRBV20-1 SASPGDYGYT
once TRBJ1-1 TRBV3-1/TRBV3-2 ASSQYLNTEAF
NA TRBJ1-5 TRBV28 ASSSGGTYNQPQH
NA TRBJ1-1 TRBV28 ASSLARDGNTEAF
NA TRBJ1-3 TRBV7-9 ASSQQQGNTIY
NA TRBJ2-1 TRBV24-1 ATSDTSGRAFGEQF
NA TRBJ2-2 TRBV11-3 ASSPGTSGSTGELF
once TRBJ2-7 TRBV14 ASSQDYFGLAGVGRAYEQY
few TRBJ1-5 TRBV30 AWRSGTGVYQPQH
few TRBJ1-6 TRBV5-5 ASSLTHTGFADNSPLH
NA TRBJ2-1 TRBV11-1 ASSEGGEYNEQF
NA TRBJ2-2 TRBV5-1 ASIQGLGPGELF
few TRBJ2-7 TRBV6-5 ASSYERAAYEQY
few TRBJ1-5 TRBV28 ASSPPDRYQPQH
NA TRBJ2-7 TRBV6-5 ASNLLNNYEQY
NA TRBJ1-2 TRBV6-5 ASSPVRANYGYT
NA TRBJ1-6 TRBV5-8 ASKLSSYNSPLH
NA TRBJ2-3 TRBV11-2 ASSPRGSGLADTQY
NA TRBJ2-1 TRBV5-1 ASSLRGYNEQF
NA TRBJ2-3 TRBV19 ASSTPGTSGRGDTQY
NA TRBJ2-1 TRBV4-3 ASSQVAGPGEQF
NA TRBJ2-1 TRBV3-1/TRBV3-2 ASSPWGEQSAEQF
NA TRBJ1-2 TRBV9 ASRGYEGATNYGYT
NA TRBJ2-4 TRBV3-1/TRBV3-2 ASSQRGAEGIQY
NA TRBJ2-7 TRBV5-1 ASSVPGQGVYEQY
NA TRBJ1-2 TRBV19 ASREDRIYGYT
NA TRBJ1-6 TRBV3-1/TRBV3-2 ASSQDGGEHSPLH
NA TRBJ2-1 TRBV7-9 ASSRDSDNEQF
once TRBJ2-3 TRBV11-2 ASSSTSGRADTQY
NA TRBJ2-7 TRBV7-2 ASSHRGPPYEQY
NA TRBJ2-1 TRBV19 ASRGQGYNEQF
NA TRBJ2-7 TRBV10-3 AISKGEISYEQY
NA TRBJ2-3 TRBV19 ASRGGRVTDTQY
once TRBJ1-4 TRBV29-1 SVAGGEVEKLF
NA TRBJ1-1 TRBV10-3 AISATGGMNTEAF
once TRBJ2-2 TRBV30 AWSPDNRINTGELF
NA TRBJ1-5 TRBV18 ASSLRTDSNQPQH
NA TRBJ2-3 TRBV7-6 ASSLAASGATDTQY
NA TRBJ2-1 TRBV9 ASSVDVLREQF
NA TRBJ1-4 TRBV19 ASSGVGSQETNEKLF
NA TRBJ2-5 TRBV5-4 ASSFVAGGSETQY
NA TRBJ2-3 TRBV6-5 ASSYSSGRAADTQY
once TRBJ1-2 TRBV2 ASSQRQGGGYT
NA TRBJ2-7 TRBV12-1 ASRSPWRSYEQY
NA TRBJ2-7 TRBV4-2 ASSQGAGPQKQY
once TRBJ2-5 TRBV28 ASSLRDRQQETQY
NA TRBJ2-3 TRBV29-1 SAPGLAASTDTQY
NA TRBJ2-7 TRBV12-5 ASGFPLQGLSYEQY
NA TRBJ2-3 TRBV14 ASSLFGQRVTDTQY
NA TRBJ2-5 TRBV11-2 ASSYLETGTQY
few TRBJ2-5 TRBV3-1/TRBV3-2 ASSHLAGQETQY
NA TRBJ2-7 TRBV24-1 ATSDSTVGLNHYEQY
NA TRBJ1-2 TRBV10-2 ASSEGGGSGYT
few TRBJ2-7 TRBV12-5 ASGFLYEQY
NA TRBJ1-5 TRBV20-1 SASHWGGAQPQH
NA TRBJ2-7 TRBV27 ASGDWTGLYEQY
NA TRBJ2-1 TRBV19 ASSDSWGDRTNNEQF
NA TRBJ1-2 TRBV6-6 ASTTELDDYGYT